The source of this TCR beta chain is a study of blood T cell repertoires in COVID-19. Across the whole study: Both acute and convalescent COVID-19 samples were obtained from the United States, Italy and Spain. T cells, B-cell-depleted T cells, or PBMCs provided the cDNA or gDNA that served as material.

Losses at the gene ends were 2 bases for V and 4 bases for J; bases not matched to a gene: 7. The CDR3 extends over 16 amino acids. Germline V lookup: CDR1 LNHDA, CDR2 SQIVND (reference sequence). This clone appeared many times. Study processing details: Amplifying reference gene primers gave estimates of nucleated cell counts. Profiled with immunoSEQ multiplex PCR; TCRdb holds only in-frame clones, not every one. V, J and clone size derive from that table, while D and trimming were established from the DNA sequence. The sample comprises 150,000 to 180,000 clones, roughly 80% of which are singletons, and roughly 1.5% rests with the top ten.

This TCR came from a man of 80 years or more with acute or convalescent COVID-19. The sequencing input was peripheral blood. V usage is TRBV19 and J usage is TRBJ1-4; 7 bases are a match to TRBD1. This CDR3 is CASSILPGQSNEKLFF. As DNA, the CDR3 is TGTGCCAGTAGTATATTACCGGGACAGAGTAATGAAAAACTGTTTTTT.